The clone carrying this T cell receptor (beta chain) occurred a few times. What it binds is not known. TCR beta CDR3 region amplification was performed from RNA transcripts. RT-PCR in the first round (using the HTBI primer set) targeted the TCR CDR3. TCRdb analysed the multiplex PCR reads with MiXCR anew, one entry per CDR3 protein. Here the sample spans some 350,000 distinct CDR3 sequences, 20% to 25% being singletons. The V gene lost 8 bases and the J gene lost 6 bases, with 18 bases spanning the gap. CDR1 WSHSY and CDR2 SAAADI come from the germline V gene. The CDR3 is 14 residues long. This sample stems from a study of T cells in Graves' hyperthyroidism and ophthalmopathy. General study findings and limits: Among thyroid clonotypes expanded above 0.001, most also appeared in blood.

The TCR was taken from a man between 45 and 60 years old with Graves' hyperthyroidism. The chain links TRBV10-2 to TRBJ2-3; D is possibly TRBD2 (6 bases). Sequencing was done on a sample of blood. The CDR3 DNA is TGCGCCAGCTCTTTAGCGGACCTGAGGGATACGCAGTATTTT. This codes for CASSLADLRDTQYF.